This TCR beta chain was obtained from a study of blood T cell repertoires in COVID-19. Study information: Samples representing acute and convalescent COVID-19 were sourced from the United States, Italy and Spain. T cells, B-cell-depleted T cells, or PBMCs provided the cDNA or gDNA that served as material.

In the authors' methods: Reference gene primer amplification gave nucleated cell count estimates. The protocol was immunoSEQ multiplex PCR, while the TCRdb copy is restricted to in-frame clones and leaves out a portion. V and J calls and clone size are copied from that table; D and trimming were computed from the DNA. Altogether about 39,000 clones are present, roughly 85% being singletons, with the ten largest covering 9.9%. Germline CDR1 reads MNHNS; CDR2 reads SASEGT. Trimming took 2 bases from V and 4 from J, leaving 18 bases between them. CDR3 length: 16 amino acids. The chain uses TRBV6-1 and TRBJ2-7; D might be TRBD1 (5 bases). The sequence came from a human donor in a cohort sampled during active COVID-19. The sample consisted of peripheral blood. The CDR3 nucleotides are TGTGCCAGCAGTGAAACGATGAGGCTAGGGGCATACGAGCAGTACTTC. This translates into CASSETMRLGAYEQYF.